A selection of T cell receptor beta chains follows, all from one sample in a study of shared clonotypes between healthy human individuals. Produced via immunoSEQ multiplex PCR; TCRdb's table is partial and in-frame only. The data show about 2,500,000 clones, roughly 92% seen once. The sequencing input was naive CD4+ T cells sorted from blood. The receptors come from a man aged 18-30 years in good health. Each CDR3 is given with its conserved first and last residue.

j_gene,v_gene,len,CDR3aa
TRBJ1-1,TRBV2,13,CASQTDFNTEAFF
TRBJ1-1,TRBV29-1,15,CSVAFTGGLNTEAFF
TRBJ1-6,TRBV5-1,15,CASSLARGQGSPLHF
TRBJ2-1,TRBV6-6,15,CASSSLAGGGGEQFF
TRBJ2-7,TRBV5-8,13,CASSRGRNYEQYF
TRBJ2-7,TRBV30,13,CAWSVRQGGEQYF
TRBJ2-1,TRBV11-2,14,CASSRDYPYNEQFF
TRBJ2-2,TRBV28,13,CASKQGATGELFF
TRBJ2-7,TRBV10-3,11,CAISESAEQYF
TRBJ1-5,TRBV2,14,CASSGGAGEQPQHF
TRBJ2-1,TRBV21-1,15,CASSRPGGPYNEQFF
TRBJ1-3,TRBV9,14,CASSVSNSGNTIYF
TRBJ2-7,TRBV5-1,15,CASSLDGQGGYEQYF
TRBJ2-7,TRBV28,14,CASRAGTVTYEQYF
TRBJ2-5,TRBV18,15,CASSPPARGSETQYF
TRBJ2-5,TRBV18,16,CASSPRAGVTQETQYF
TRBJ2-2,TRBV19,14,CASSISGVTGELFF